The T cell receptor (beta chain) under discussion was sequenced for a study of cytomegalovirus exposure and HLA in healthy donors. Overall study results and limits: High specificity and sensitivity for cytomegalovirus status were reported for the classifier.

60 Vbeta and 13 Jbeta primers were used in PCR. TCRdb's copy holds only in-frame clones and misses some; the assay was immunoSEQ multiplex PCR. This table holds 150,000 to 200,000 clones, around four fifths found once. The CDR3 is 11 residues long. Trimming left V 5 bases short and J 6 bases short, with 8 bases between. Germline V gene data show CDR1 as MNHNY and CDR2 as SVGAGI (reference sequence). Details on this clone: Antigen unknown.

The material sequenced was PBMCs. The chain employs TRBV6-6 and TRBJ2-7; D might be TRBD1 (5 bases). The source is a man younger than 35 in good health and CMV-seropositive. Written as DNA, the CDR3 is TGTGCCAGCAGTCAAGACAGCGAGCAGTACTTC. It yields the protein CASSQDSEQYF.